The 30 T cell receptor beta chains given below trace back to one sample, sequenced in a study of T-cell memory formation after mild COVID-19. MiXCR, run by TCRdb on the 5' RACE reads, gives a single entry per CDR3 protein. Among under 50,000 distinct CDR3 sequences listed, 8.5% to 10% were seen once. Specimen: PBMCs or a T cell subset sorted from them (not recorded which). These receptor sequences come from an adult woman who had mild COVID-19 (a few samples of this study predate the infection). Cell type and time point are not known.

This clonotype was counted only a few times. The rearrangement links TRBV6-1 to TRBJ1-1; no firm D call. The CDR3 consists of 16 residues. Trimming stripped 5 bases from V and 6 bases from J, with 22 bases between. CDR1 and CDR2 (germline): MNHNS, SASEGT. CDR3 DNA: TGTGCCAGCAGTTTTCCCCGGCCGGGTATCGGCCCTGAAGCTTTCTTT. Encoded protein: CASSFPRPGIGPEAFF.

This clonotype came up a few times. The rearrangement joins TRBV5-1 to TRBJ2-5; 8 bases fit TRBD2. With 2 bases clipped from V and 2 bases from J, the junction kept 8 bases outside the gene matches. Germline V gene lookup returns CDR1 SGHRS and CDR2 YFSETQ. CDR3 size: 16 residues. This chain's CDR3 is CASSLFTSGLQETQYF. The DNA of the CDR3 is TGCGCCAGCAGCTTATTTACTAGCGGACTACAAGAGACCCAGTACTTC. Full variable domain (remainder filled in from reference TRBV5-1 and TRBJ2-5): KAGVTQTPRYLIKTRGQQVTLSCSPISGHRSVSWYQQTPGQGLQFLFEYFSETQRNKGNFPGRFSGRQFSNSRSEMNVSTLELGDSALYLCASSLFTSGLQETQYFGPGTRLLVL.

This clonotype was seen many times. The chain combines TRBV21-1 with TRBJ1-2. TRBV21-1 is an annotated pseudogene. This CDR3 is 15 amino acids long. DNA of the CDR3: TGTGCCAGCAGCAACTCCCAAGTTGAAAACTATGGCTACACCTTC. It yields the protein CASSNSQVENYGYTF.

In its sample, this clonotype was seen many times. The CDR3 bases are TGTGCCAGCAGCTTAAGCAGGGGGCTCGATACGCAGTATTTT. Residues: CASSLSRGLDTQYF. The chain has TRBV7-3 and TRBJ2-3; 8 bases agree with TRBD1. Unmatched junction bases numbered 3, after V lost 1 base and J lost 6 bases. From germline, CDR1 is SGHTA and CDR2 FQGTGA. The CDR3 totals 14 residues.

By proportion, this clonotype is medium-sized. The genes are TRBV12-3 or TRBV12-4 and TRBJ2-7; TRBD1 aligns across 8 bases. V trimming: 4 bases; J trimming: 0 bases; junction bases outside the gene matches: 2. CDR3 length equals 14 residues. In DNA form, the CDR3 reads TGTGCCAGCAGTTCAACAGGGGGCTCCTACGAGCAGTACTTC. Translation: CASSSTGGSYEQYF.

This chain uses TRBV7-2 with TRBJ1-2; D is ambiguous. This CDR3 comprises 13 residues. Trimming shortened V by 3 bases and J by 3 bases, and 8 bases separated the two germline ends. CDR1 and CDR2 (germline): SGHTA, FQGNSA. CDR3 protein: CASSFGSHYGYTF. As DNA, the CDR3 is TGTGCCAGCAGCTTTGGCTCCCACTATGGCTACACCTTC.

This clonotype occurred a few times. The chain employs TRBV7-2 and TRBJ2-3; D is possibly TRBD1 or TRBD2 (5 bases each). Germline CDR1 reads SGHTA; CDR2 reads FQGNSA. Trimming cost V 1 base and J 5 bases, with 16 bases left between them. The CDR3 is 16 residues long. The CDR3 sequence: CASSLVLAGTGDTQYF. CDR3 nucleotide sequence: TGTGCCAGCAGCTTAGTCCTAGCCGGGACCGGAGATACGCAGTATTTT.

This clonotype was counted many times. V and J are TRBV18 and TRBJ2-7; a weak D match, TRBD1 (6 bases). Germline lookup yields CDR1 KGHSH and CDR2 LQKENI. CDR3 length: 14 residues. V was clipped by 3 bases and J by 4 bases, with 13 bases between them. The chain's CDR3 is CASSPTQTGYEQYF. Here the CDR3 DNA reads TGTGCCAGCTCACCGACCCAAACAGGGTACGAGCAGTACTTC. The variable domain in full, completed from reference TRBV18 and TRBJ2-7, reads NAGVMQNPRHLVRRRGQEARLRCSPMKGHSHVYWYRQLPEEGLKFMVYLQKENIIDESGMPKERFSAEFPKEGPSILRIQQVVRGDSAAYFCASSPTQTGYEQYFGPGTRLTVT.

This clonotype was found many times. The rearrangement links TRBV4-2 to TRBJ1-1; tentative D call: TRBD1 (6 bases). Trimming left V 1 base short and J 8 bases short, with 17 bases between. This CDR3 has 15 residues. Germline V CDR1 and CDR2: LGHNA, YNFKEQ. CDR3 amino acids: CASSQGISDSQEAFF. The CDR3 nucleotides are TGTGCCAGCAGCCAAGGGATATCGGACAGCCAAGAAGCTTTCTTT.

The chain has TRBV12-3 or TRBV12-4 and TRBJ2-3; TRBD2 might be the D (6 bases). Trimming took 6 bases from V and 0 from J, leaving 13 bases between them. There are 15 residues in the CDR3. The CDR3 spells CASRPAGLSTDTQYF. CDR3 DNA: TGTGCCAGCAGGCCAGCGGGCCTAAGCACAGATACGCAGTATTTT.

A few counts support this clonotype. This chain uses TRBV7-8 with TRBJ2-7; D remains unclear. Trimming took 2 bases from V and 5 from J, leaving 13 bases between them. The length of the CDR3 is 14 residues. The V gene's germline CDR1 is SGHVS and CDR2 FQNEAQ. The DNA of the CDR3 is TGTGCCAGCAGCTTACGGCGTAACAGCCACGAGCAGTACTTC. This codes for CASSLRRNSHEQYF.

This clonotype was picked up many times. The rearrangement uses TRBV7-9 and TRBJ1-1; perhaps TRBD1 as D (6 bases). Germline V gene lookup returns CDR1 SEHNR and CDR2 FQNEAQ (reference sequence). The CDR3 totals 12 residues. V was clipped by 10 bases and J by 1 base, with 10 bases between them. The chain's CDR3 is CATQGQNTEAFF. The CDR3 region has the DNA TGTGCCACACAGGGTCAGAACACTGAAGCTTTCTTT.

The J gene is TRBJ2-1, the V gene TRBV14; D might be TRBD1 (5 bases). Germline-derived CDR1 and CDR2 are SGHDN and FVKESK. The V end lost 6 bases, the J end lost 2 bases, and 11 bases lay between the germline ends. This CDR3 region has 14 residues. For the CDR3, the DNA is TGTGCCAGCAGGGGGCCCGAGCCCTACAATGAGCAGTTCTTC. This encodes CASRGPEPYNEQFF.

On this clonotype: This may arise from a read error, as a much more abundant clone is one base away. Since no conserved phenylalanine or tryptophan closes the CDR3, a read error is the likely cause. V is TRBV5-1 and J is TRBJ2-5; 7 bases agree with TRBD1. V was clipped by 4 bases and J by 4 bases; unmatched bases: 10. Germline lookup yields CDR1 SGHRS and CDR2 YFSETQ. This CDR3 spans 15 amino acids. The CDR3 protein is CASSVKRQGRETQYY. DNA of the CDR3: TGCGCCAGCAGCGTGAAAAGACAGGGACGAGAGACCCAGTACTAC.

The chain has TRBV3-1 and TRBJ2-2; TRBD1 matches at 12 bases. Germline CDR1 and CDR2: LGHDT and YNNKEL (reference sequence). The CDR3 totals 14 residues. V shed 3 bases and J 9 bases; nucleotides not matched to a gene: 2. The CDR3 loop reads CASSQGQGARELFF. CDR3 in DNA: TGTGCCAGCAGCCAGGGACAGGGGGCAAGGGAGCTGTTTTTT. The entire variable domain, with the rest obtained from reference TRBV3-1 and TRBJ2-2, is as follows: DTAVSQTPKYLVTQMGNDKSIKCEQNLGHDTMYWYKQDSKKFLKIMFSYNNKELIINETVPNRFSPKSPDKAHLNLHINSLELGDSAVYFCASSQGQGARELFFGEGSRLTVL.

The J gene is TRBJ2-3, the V gene TRBV4-3; maybe TRBD1 (6 bases). The germline CDR1 and CDR2 sequences are LGHNA and YSLEER. V was cut by 4 bases and J by 4 bases, with 21 bases left in between. The CDR3 contains 17 residues. CDR3 sequence reads: CASSPAPLGAQPDTQYF. The CDR3 DNA is TGCGCCAGCAGCCCCGCACCTTTGGGGGCGCAACCAGATACGCAGTATTTT.

This clonotype was counted only a few times. The V gene is TRBV19, the J gene TRBJ1-1; the D gene is possibly TRBD1 (5 bases). V shed 6 bases and J shed 1 base, with 12 bases lying between them. CDR1 and CDR2 from the germline V gene are LNHDA and SQIVND (reference sequence). This CDR3 spans 14 amino acids. The CDR3 sequence is CASRGHWTNTEAFF. The CDR3 nucleotides read TGTGCCAGTAGGGGGCACTGGACGAACACTGAAGCTTTCTTT.

This clonotype was seen a few times. A read error may produce the germline difference seen at one junction end. This rearrangement joins TRBV4-1 to TRBJ2-7, with a tentative D call TRBD2 (5 bases). CDR1 and CDR2 from the germline V gene are MGHRA and YSYEKL. The CDR3 spans 13 residues. In DNA, the CDR3 is TGCGCCAGCAGCCAAGATATTGAGCAGGACTTGAACTTC. This encodes CASSQDIEQDLNF.

The CDR3 region is CASSLERGETQYF. CDR3 DNA sequence: TGTGCCAGCAGTTTAGAGAGGGGAGAGACCCAGTACTTC. The chain has TRBV12-3 or TRBV12-4 and TRBJ2-5; either TRBD1 or TRBD2 may fit D (5 bases each). The CDR3 runs 13 residues. The germline V and J ends were trimmed by 1 base and 4 bases, with 7 bases remaining between them.

This clonotype was observed at least ten times. The J gene is TRBJ2-1, the V gene TRBV7-8; no clear D. Germline-derived CDR1 and CDR2 are SGHVS and FQNEAQ. This CDR3 region has 15 residues. V was cut by 5 bases and J by 3 bases, with 14 bases left in between. The CDR3 DNA is TGTGCCAGCAGCCTAGTAGGCGCAGACTACAATGAGCAGTTCTTC. Translated: CASSLVGADYNEQFF.

This clonotype turned up a few times. The chain recombines TRBV6-2 or TRBV6-3 with TRBJ2-1; 11 nucleotides match TRBD2. This CDR3 spans 17 amino acids. Germline CDR1 and CDR2: MNHEY and SVGEGT. V shed 6 bases and J 5 bases; nucleotides not matched to a gene: 12. The CDR3 DNA is TGTGCCAGCAGAATAAGACTAGCGGGGTCCTTAGACAATGAGCAGTTCTTC. Its protein is CASRIRLAGSLDNEQFF.

This clonotype was detected only a few times. This sequence joins TRBV20-1 and TRBJ2-2; D is unresolved. CDR1 is DFQATT, CDR2 SNEGSKA, per germline (reference sequence). CDR3 length equals 13 residues. V lost 1 base and J lost 1, with 4 bases in between. DNA of the CDR3: TGCAGTGCTAGAGCAGGGAACACCGGGGAGCTGTTTTTT. Translation: CSARAGNTGELFF.

This clonotype is medium-sized in the sample. J is TRBJ2-7 and V is TRBV5-1; TRBD1 matches 12 bases. The CDR3 is made up of 17 amino acids. Trimming cost V 0 bases and J 3 bases; bases outside gene matches: 7. Germline CDR1 and CDR2: SGHRS and YFSETQ. The CDR3 loop reads CASSLGGQGAPLYEQYF. CDR3 DNA: TGCGCCAGCAGCTTGGGGGGACAGGGGGCCCCCCTCTACGAGCAGTACTTC. Supplemented by reference TRBV5-1 and TRBJ2-7, the full variable domain reads KAGVTQTPRYLIKTRGQQVTLSCSPISGHRSVSWYQQTPGQGLQFLFEYFSETQRNKGNFPGRFSGRQFSNSRSEMNVSTLELGDSALYLCASSLGGQGAPLYEQYFGPGTRLTVT.

This clonotype was observed at least ten times. The chain couples TRBV4-3 to TRBJ2-3; no clear D gene. The germline gives CDR1 LGHNA, CDR2 YSLEER. Trimming stripped 0 bases from V and 6 bases from J, with 7 bases between. This CDR3 is built from 13 residues. Written as DNA, the CDR3 is TGCGCCAGCAGCCAAGATTTAGGGGATACGCAGTATTTT. The encoded protein is CASSQDLGDTQYF.

The table lists this clonotype with a few counts. The chain recombines TRBV5-1 with TRBJ2-6; unclear D gene. Between the trimmed V and J ends, which lost 0 bases and 0 bases, there was a span of 1 base. The CDR3 runs 14 residues. Germline loops: CDR1 SGHRS, CDR2 YFSETQ. The CDR3 nucleotides read TGCGCCAGCAGCTTGGACTCTGGGGCCAACGTCCTGACTTTC. This encodes CASSLDSGANVLTF.

This clonotype was seen many times. The genes are TRBV15 and TRBJ2-7; D is uncertain. V was clipped by 0 bases and J by 5 bases, with 11 bases between them. The CDR3 has 14 amino acids. The germline V gene encodes CDR1 LNHNV and CDR2 YYDKDF (reference sequence). CDR3 residues: CATSRDKFLDEQYF. The DNA for the CDR3 is TGTGCCACCAGCAGAGATAAGTTTCTCGACGAGCAGTACTTC. Looking up the rest from reference TRBV15 and TRBJ2-7 gives the full variable domain: DAMVIQNPRYQVTQFGKPVTLSCSQTLNHNVMYWYQQKSSQAPKLLFHYYDKDFNNEADTPDNFQSRRPNTSFCFLDIRSPGLGDTAMYLCATSRDKFLDEQYFGPGTRLTVT.

This clonotype was picked up many times. The chain uses TRBV10-3 and TRBJ2-7; tentative D call: TRBD1 (6 bases). The CDR3 spans 15 residues. Germline V gene sequence: CDR1 ENHRY, CDR2 SYGVKD. The V end was cut by 11 bases, the J end by 5 bases, with 25 bases between. CDR3 amino acids: CAVKDPRDTRDEQYF. In DNA, the CDR3 is TGTGCCGTGAAGGATCCCCGGGACACGCGAGACGAGCAGTACTTC.

In this sample, this clonotype turned up a few times. The J gene is TRBJ1-6, the V gene TRBV30, with 11 positions matching TRBD1. Germline trimming cut 3 bases from V and 5 bases from J; bases unmatched to any gene: 6. The CDR3 length is 16 residues. Germline loops: CDR1 GTSNPN, CDR2 SVGIG (reference sequence). In DNA form, the CDR3 reads TGTGCCTGGAGGGGGACAGGGGGAGGGAATAATTCACCCCTCCACTTT. Protein sequence: CAWRGTGGGNNSPLHF.

This clonotype has a count of ten or more. This chain's CDR3 is CASSSIGLAGLNEQFF. In DNA, the CDR3 is TGTGCCAGCAGCTCGATCGGACTAGCGGGACTCAATGAGCAGTTCTTC. The chain combines TRBV7-9 with TRBJ2-1; TRBD2 agrees at 12 bases. Germline CDR1 SEHNR, CDR2 FQNEAQ (reference sequence). V lost 4 bases to trimming and J lost 6 bases; unmatched junction nucleotides: 7. There are 16 residues in the CDR3.

The chain employs TRBV14 and TRBJ2-7; 9 bases are a match to TRBD1. The CDR3 is 14 residues long. The ends lost 5 bases at V and 2 bases at J; junction bases unmatched: 4. The germline gives CDR1 SGHDN, CDR2 FVKESK. This CDR3 is CASSARTGAYEQYF. DNA of the CDR3: TGTGCCAGCAGCGCGAGGACAGGGGCCTACGAGCAGTACTTC.